The clone carrying this TCR beta chain was recorded only once. Its antigen is not identified. An even split of each subset's genomic DNA across several immunoSEQ plates was performed. Produced via immunoSEQ multiplex PCR; TCRdb's table is partial and in-frame only. Here the sample spans 850,000 to 1,200,000 clones, around 76% being singletons. The ends were cut back, 5 bases at V and 2 bases at J, with 15 bases in the middle. This CDR3 spans 15 amino acids. From germline, CDR1 is MDHEN and CDR2 SYDVKM. This sample was included in a study of shared clonotypes between healthy human individuals. Study at large: CD4 naive cells filled three plates per donor, CD4 memory three, CD8 naive two and CD8 memory one. Study observations and caveats: It was the non-shared clonotypes that had lower generation probabilities than clonotypes shared by all four donors. Rarefaction indicated that sorted-subset sequencing remained incomplete although depth was large.

This clonotype was obtained from a man between 18 and 29 years old in good health. The rearrangement uses TRBV28 and TRBJ1-2, with unresolved D. Sequencing was done on a sample of memory CD4+ T cells sorted from blood. Regarding subset: CD45RA-negative fraction. This CDR3 is CASSPGGIPNYGYTF. CDR3 sequence (DNA): TGTGCCAGCAGTCCGGGTGGCATTCCGAACTATGGCTACACCTTC.